The present TCR beta chain was sequenced within a study of cytomegalovirus exposure and HLA in healthy donors (TCRdb year 2017). Regarding the complete study: An earlier analysis of under 600 of the donors reported about 290 Gb of sequence data and about 100 million unique TCR beta sequences from 150 million to 200 million T cells. An early release that covered some 640 HLA-typed donors contained approximately 290 gigabases of sequencing data and 85 million to 100 million unique TCR sequences. Among roughly 400 genotyped donors of the cohort, an average of roughly 240,000 unique TCR beta nucleotide sequences were sequenced per donor, roughly 18% of them non-productive. Five DR-DQ haplotypes were treated as single units for association and clustering because of strong linkage in the cohort. Rather than using new phenotypic data, the later analysis identified candidate immune exposures from TCR beta sequences and from how often those sequences occurred across donors. Typing coverage varied by locus: roughly 620-640 donors for A, B, C, DRB1 and DQB1; roughly 500 for DQA1; more than 600 for DPA1; approximately 470 for DPB1. In a later genetic analysis, genome-wide SNP genotypes for about three fifths of the roughly 670 donors were used, and that subset was treated as a discovery cohort. Along with the roughly 670-subject first cohort, a separate validation cohort of some 130 different subjects was used. All discovery cohort repertoires had been generated using a single sequencing platform. HLA typing covered class I and class II loci at four-digit resolution. To study patterns of TCR occurrence, a later analysis re-analyzed previously published TCR beta repertoires from 600 to 750 donors and added high-resolution HLA genotyping. Among the roughly 410 genotyped donors, around 81% belonged to the genetic ancestry cluster associated with self-reported Caucasian donors. Donor age, sex, ethnicity and CMV serostatus were compiled alongside the repertoire data. An earlier analysis of around 640 of the donors used high-throughput TCR beta sequencing to judge whether each TCR beta V gene segment behaved as functional or pseudogenic. The study aimed to test whether signatures of past pathogen exposure could be identified by cataloging public T cell receptors. To predict cytomegalovirus infection status, the study combined high-throughput TCR immunosequencing, statistical association of individual TCRs with disease status, and machine learning. The T cell repertoires of around 730 subjects were profiled by immunosequencing and related to cytomegalovirus serostatus. Results the study describes overall, beyond this receptor: Compared with the 666-donor mean, donors in an Asian-associated ancestry cluster had fewer N-insertions in productive TCRs, according to a later genetic analysis. At a false discovery rate of 0.05, a later analysis linked 15,000 to 20,000 TCR beta sequences to specific HLA alleles. According to a later analysis, TCR association rates differed among HLA loci, with DRB1 alleles showing the most associated TCRs and HLA-C alleles showing the fewest. A later analysis found that HLA-associated TCR beta chains were more clonally expanded and had lower generation probabilities than equally common non-associated chains. Presence/absence analyses assumed roughly uniform sequencing depth across donors, an assumption that may not hold. Strong co-occurrence of HLA alleles, especially DR and DQ, made assigning TCR associations to individual alleles difficult. In an earlier analysis of approximately 590 of the donors, most TCR beta V segments were observed in productive rearrangements about 87% or about 30% of the time, broadly matching IMGT annotations. Three of the identified cytomegalovirus-associated TCR beta chains were confirmed in vitro to be specific for cytomegalovirus antigens. Some IMGT-functional V segments, including TRBV6-2 and TRBV6-3, could not be distinguished by the 87-base-pair reads and were therefore excluded. It was suggested by the authors that the approach could potentially be generalized to other disease states and immunological phenotypes. Correlated functional status among segregating V segments might reflect linkage disequilibrium, but an unknown experimental factor could not be ruled out. A cluster of highly shared sequence variants was judged likely to represent a technical artifact of the sequencing pipeline. A total of fewer than 200 TCR beta chains were listed by the study as associated with cytomegalovirus. Because counts were too low, roughly 17 rarely observed V segments, including chromosome 9 orphons, were left out of the earlier analysis of about 620 of the donors. Cytomegalovirus status was reported to be diagnosed by the classifier with high specificity and sensitivity in both the original and validation cohorts. Immune exposure information for the cohort was limited to CMV serostatus. An association between a missense DCLRE1C variant and V-gene and J-gene trimming of TCR beta chains was found in a later genetic analysis and replicated in an independent cohort. Because HLA typing was unavailable for some donors at each locus, only the typed subset was used in association tests. In a later analysis, several top co-occurrence clusters were reported to appear linked to parvovirus B19, influenza, CMV and Epstein-Barr virus. Most CMV-associated TCR beta chains appeared to be HLA-restricted in a later analysis, and the HLA associations seemed to be driven largely by CMV exposure. In this cohort, only TCR beta chains were sequenced, and detectable features were limited by the absence of alpha or paired-chain data. A further reported finding was that TCR beta sequences accurately predicted the HLA-A and HLA-B alleles for most subjects in the first cohort. Across donors, most TCR sequences were observed very rarely, whereas some public TCRs were present in many individuals.

In its sample, this clone was seen once. Its antigen remains undetermined. The record has no base qualities; no much larger clone is one base away. In total, about 650 healthy bone marrow donors made up the cohort. Cohort members were all nominally healthy when sampled, although unrecorded immune exposures were likely present. The donor was CMV seropositive and was included in the group of around 300 seropositive cohort members. A peripheral blood sample was provided by each donor, and peripheral blood mononuclear cells were used for TCR beta sequencing. The Qiagen DNeasy Blood Extraction Kit was used to extract genomic DNA from the blood cell samples. Libraries were made using the immunoSEQ multiplex PCR assay. The multiplex PCR relied on a mix of 60 forward primers for TCR Vbeta segments and 13 reverse primers for TCR Jbeta segments. A multiplex PCR assay on genomic DNA amplified the CDR3 region of rearranged TCR beta genes. The Illumina HiSeq System was used to sequence the amplified TCR beta libraries as 87-base-pair reads. The authors' pipeline ran thus. In a later analysis, some 80 million unique TCR beta chains were counted across the roughly 670 repertoires, and some 10 million of these chains were shared by at least two donors. Raw reads were error-corrected and collapsed into unique sequences by a nearest-neighbor algorithm in which closely related sequences were merged to remove PCR and sequencing errors. Alignment of CDR3 sequences to IMGT reference sequences was used to assign V, D and J gene segments. For a sequence to be retained, at least a six-nucleotide match to both a V gene segment and a J gene segment was required. A rearrangement was called productive if the CDR3 had no stop codons and remained in frame with V and J, and every other rearrangement was called non-productive. CDR3 was defined according to IMGT convention as the region running from the second conserved V-encoded cysteine to the conserved J-encoded phenylalanine. Sequences without an unambiguous match to a single V gene segment were excluded from the earlier analysis of about 600 of the donors. An earlier analysis of 587 of the donors classified V segments as functional when productive rearrangements were above 56.7% and as segregating when the standard deviation between donors was above 5%. To diagnose cytomegalovirus status from the catalog of TCR beta chain sequences, a statistical classification framework was built. A later analysis assigned V and J genes by comparing TCR nucleotide sequences with IMGT/GENE-DB human TR gene sequences. Using the TCRdist pipeline, a later analysis assigned CDR3 sequences along with most-parsimonious VDJ recombination scenarios. In a later analysis, each TCR beta chain was defined by its CDR3 amino acid sequence together with its V-gene family, and reads lacking a unique V-gene family were excluded. As a way to deal with suspected cross-contamination and a sequencing artifact, a later analysis dropped approximately 590 nucleotide sequences that were highly shared and had low generation probability. In a later analysis, a clonal expansion index for each public chain was calculated from normalized within-repertoire ranks of inferred template counts. A later analysis computed generation probabilities with a VDJ recombination model fitted to out-of-frame rearrangements, and checked the results against IGoR. In a later analysis, TCR-TCR, TCR-HLA and TCR-CMV co-occurrence was scored with hypergeometric tests, and a repertoire-size bias correction was applied to TCR pairs. False discovery rates were estimated in a later analysis by permuting HLA or CMV assignments 20 times. In a later analysis, co-occurring TCRs were grouped using DBSCAN, and TCRdist sequence similarity was added for clustering within HLA-allele-positive subsets. For co-occurrence clustering, repertoires with fewer than 30,000 or more than 120,000 public chains were excluded, along with five repertoires with anomalous nucleotide sharing. The source is immuneACCESS, and TCRdb retained only in-frame sequences with V and J called. Part of the clones is not carried over; for the studies checked, unresolved V genes explain less than half of this, and the remainder is unexplained. V and J calls and clone size come straight from that table; D and trimming were deduced from the DNA. The sample records about 190,000 clones, approximately 70% of which are singletons. 3.1% of the sample comes from the top ten.

The germline ends are 13 bases apart after V is trimmed by 3 bases and J by 4 bases. The germline V gene encodes CDR1 LNHDA and CDR2 SQIVND (reference sequence). Inclusive of the bounding cysteine and phenylalanine, the CDR3 is 14 residues long. Just CDR3 DNA is preserved here, 42 bases in frame from base 1. This TCR derives from a woman under 40 in good health and CMV-seropositive. The sequence is built from TRBV19 and TRBJ2-7, with a weak D call of TRBD1 (6 bases match). The source material was PBMCs. The CDR3 amino acid sequence is: CASSITGSFYEQYF. The DNA is as follows: TGTGCCAGTAGTATTACAGGGTCTTTTTACGAGCAGTACTTC.